This paragraph reports one T cell receptor beta chain. The antigen is unknown. The CDR3 has 16 residues. V lost 4 bases, J lost 3 bases, and 18 bases lay in between. Germline CDR1 LNHNV, CDR2 YYDKDF (reference sequence). The data were taken from a study of PD-1 blockade in mismatch repair-deficient tumors. Study summary: Enrolled about 2013-2016, patients had progressing, pretreated mismatch repair-deficient cancers of about twelve types.

The TCR-sequenced patients were three responders to pembrolizumab. Study-wide results and caveats: Tumor-resident clones, often absent from pretreatment blood, expanded after pembrolizumab and then contracted.

Sequenced by immunoSEQ multiplex PCR; TCRdb stores in-frame clones only, minus some. The data show about 51,000 clones, with roughly 75% seen just once and more than 2.5% held by the top ten. The gene calls are TRBV15 and TRBJ1-2, with D possibly matching TRBD1 (6 bases). This specimen was peripheral blood, taken 4 weeks after starting pembrolizumab. This clonotype was sampled from an adult with mismatch repair-deficient cancer. Here the CDR3 DNA reads TGTGCCACCAGCAAAGAACAGGGCTTTAGTTACTATGGCTACACCTTC. It is translated as CATSKEQGFSYYGYTF.